The clone carrying this T cell receptor (beta chain) has more than one count but fewer than ten. This sample was included in a study of regulatory T cells in long-lasting Graves disease. Described time point: newly diagnosed GD, antithyroid drugs for less than 3 months. RNA isolated from PBMCs was used to make the TCR library. Diagnoses of Graves' disease were made by American Thyroid Association guidelines. Researchers made TCR beta libraries by using iRepertoire HTBI primers and running Arm-PCR on CDR3 regions. TCRdb processed the multiplex PCR reads anew with MiXCR; each CDR3 protein has one entry. The repertoire holds 550,000 to 600,000 distinct CDR3 sequences, 16% seen once, with around 12% in the top ten. Another study also made use of these data, one on T cells in Graves' hyperthyroidism and ophthalmopathy. That report adds: Blood also showed most of the thyroid clonotypes that were expanded above 0.001.

Sequencing used peripheral blood mononuclear cells (PBMCs), obtained at new diagnosis, from a patient treated with antithyroid drugs. This TCR derives from a man between 18 and 35 years old with Graves disease.

CDR3 DNA: TGTGCCAGCAGACGAGCGGGCAACTACGAGCAGTACTTC. Translated, it gives CASRRAGNYEQYF. The chain is built from TRBV6-1 and TRBJ2-7; the D gene is possibly TRBD2 (6 bases). The CDR3 is made up of 13 amino acids. CDR1 and CDR2 (germline): MNHNS, SASEGT. V was shortened by 6 bases and J by 3 bases, with 12 bases between the two germline ends.